These T cell receptor beta chains were read from a single sample in a study of shared clonotypes between healthy human individuals. Sequencing used immunoSEQ multiplex PCR; TCRdb keeps in-frame clones, though not all of them. Seen here are approximately 1,500,000 clones, roughly 96% observed once, and the top ten hold 1.2%. The sample taken for sequencing was naive CD4+ T cells sorted from blood. These receptors were collected from a man aged 25-45 years in good health. Both conserved end residues are part of each CDR3. D genes are given only for firm matches. Some rows mark clone size as missing; the rest say once, few, many or name a class of expanded clone.

V gene: TRBV6-1
J gene: TRBJ2-7
D gene: .
clone size: .
CDR3 protein: CASSTDLGSHYEQYF
CDR3 DNA: TGTGCCAGCAGCACAGATCTGGGGTCCCACTACGAGCAGTACTTC

V gene: TRBV5-1
J gene: TRBJ1-2
D gene: .
clone size: .
CDR3 protein: CASSLMAGPNYGYTF
CDR3 DNA: TGCGCCAGCAGCTTGATGGCAGGACCTAACTATGGCTACACCTTC

V gene: TRBV15
J gene: TRBJ2-1
D gene: .
clone size: once
CDR3 protein: CATSRGTYNEQFF
CDR3 DNA: TGTGCCACCAGCCGGGGGACCTACAATGAGCAGTTCTTC

V gene: TRBV15
J gene: TRBJ2-2
D gene: TRBD2
clone size: once
CDR3 protein: CATSRGLAGGFTGELFF
CDR3 DNA: TGTGCCACCAGCAGAGGGCTAGCGGGAGGTTTTACCGGGGAGCTGTTTTTT

V gene: TRBV6-6
J gene: TRBJ1-5
D gene: TRBD1
clone size: once
CDR3 protein: CASSFGQGNQPQHF
CDR3 DNA: TGTGCCAGCAGTTTCGGACAGGGCAATCAGCCCCAGCATTTT

V gene: TRBV9
J gene: TRBJ1-1
D gene: TRBD1
clone size: .
CDR3 protein: CASSVAPTGEGGDTEAFF
CDR3 DNA: TGTGCCAGCAGCGTAGCTCCCACAGGGGAGGGGGGAGACACTGAAGCTTTCTTT

V gene: TRBV7-8
J gene: TRBJ1-1
D gene: .
clone size: once
CDR3 protein: CASSLRLLDTEAFF
CDR3 DNA: TGTGCCAGCAGCTTACGGCTCTTGGACACTGAAGCTTTCTTT

V gene: TRBV7-2
J gene: TRBJ2-1
D gene: .
clone size: .
CDR3 protein: CASSLDLAVREQFF
CDR3 DNA: TGTGCCAGCAGCTTAGACTTAGCGGTGAGAGAGCAGTTCTTC

V gene: TRBV28
J gene: TRBJ1-1
D gene: TRBD1
clone size: .
CDR3 protein: CASRGQVNTEAFF
CDR3 DNA: TGTGCCAGCAGAGGACAGGTGAACACTGAAGCTTTCTTT

V gene: TRBV21-1
J gene: TRBJ2-5
D gene: .
clone size: once
CDR3 protein: CASSKSLGTDQETQYF
CDR3 DNA: TGTGCCAGCAGCAAATCCCTAGGGACGGACCAAGAGACCCAGTACTTC

V gene: TRBV10-3
J gene: TRBJ2-7
D gene: TRBD2
clone size: .
CDR3 protein: CATATSGSYEQYF
CDR3 DNA: TGTGCCACCGCGACTAGCGGGTCGTACGAGCAGTACTTC

V gene: TRBV5-1
J gene: TRBJ2-3
D gene: .
clone size: once
CDR3 protein: CASSLPSISSADTQYF
CDR3 DNA: TGCGCCAGCAGCCTGCCGAGCATTAGTTCGGCAGATACGCAGTATTTT

V gene: TRBV28
J gene: TRBJ1-2
D gene: .
clone size: .
CDR3 protein: CASLRGKLPNYGYTF
CDR3 DNA: TGTGCCAGCCTCAGGGGTAAACTACCTAACTATGGCTACACCTTC

V gene: TRBV27
J gene: TRBJ2-1
D gene: TRBD2
clone size: once
CDR3 protein: CASSPGLAGVAEQFF
CDR3 DNA: TGTGCCAGCAGTCCCGGACTAGCGGGAGTGGCTGAGCAGTTCTTC

V gene: TRBV7-2
J gene: TRBJ2-1
D gene: TRBD1
clone size: once
CDR3 protein: CASSRTGNEQFF
CDR3 DNA: TGTGCCAGCAGCCGGACAGGGAATGAGCAGTTCTTC

V gene: TRBV5-1
J gene: TRBJ1-1
D gene: TRBD1
clone size: .
CDR3 protein: CASSVRNRGGTEAFF
CDR3 DNA: TGCGCCAGCAGCGTAAGGAACAGGGGCGGCACTGAAGCTTTCTTT

V gene: TRBV6-1
J gene: TRBJ2-1
D gene: .
clone size: .
CDR3 protein: CASSVYEQFF
CDR3 DNA: TGTGCCAGCAGTGTATATGAGCAGTTCTTC

V gene: TRBV2
J gene: TRBJ2-1
D gene: .
clone size: .
CDR3 protein: CASRDTGAYNEQFF
CDR3 DNA: TGTGCCAGCAGGGACACCGGGGCCTACAATGAGCAGTTCTTC